Detailed here is one TCR beta chain. Its antigen is unknown. This sample was included in a study of blood T cells in healthy people across ages. A J-beta primer mix and a sample-barcoded 5' primer were used in a second PCR of about 7 to 12 cycles. TCRdb processed the 5' RACE reads anew with MiXCR; each CDR3 protein has one entry. The sample includes approximately 1.5 million distinct CDR3 sequences, around 36% of them seen just once. General study points: Across samples, TCR beta diversity tracked strongly with naive T cell percentage. Whereas aged donors had fewer naive CD4+ cells, long-lived donors had more of them and higher diversity.

This TCR derives from a woman aged 25 to 39 in good health. Sequenced: blood.

The CDR3 bases are TGTGCCAGTAGTATCAACAGGGGAGCCTATGGCTACACCTTC. This translates into CASSINRGAYGYTF. The chain recombines TRBV19 with TRBJ1-2; 7 bases line up with TRBD1. Germline assignment: CDR1 LNHDA and CDR2 SQIVND (reference sequence). This CDR3 is 14 amino acids long. The J segment lost 4 bases and the V segment lost 3 bases, leaving 5 bases of the junction unmatched.